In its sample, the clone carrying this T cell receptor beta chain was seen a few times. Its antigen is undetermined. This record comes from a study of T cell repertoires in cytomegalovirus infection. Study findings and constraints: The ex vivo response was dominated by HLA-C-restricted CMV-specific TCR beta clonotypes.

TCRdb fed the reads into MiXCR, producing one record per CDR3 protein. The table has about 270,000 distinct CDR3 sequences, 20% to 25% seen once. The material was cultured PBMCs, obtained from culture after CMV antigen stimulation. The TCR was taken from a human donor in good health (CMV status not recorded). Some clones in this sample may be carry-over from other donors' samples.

CDR3 sequence reads: CASRDSGRVAGNEQFF. For the CDR3, the DNA is TGTGCCAGCAGAGATTCGGGAAGGGTGGCAGGAAATGAGCAGTTCTTC. The chain carries TRBV6-6 and TRBJ2-1; a weak D match, TRBD2 (5 bases). Per germline, CDR1 MNHNY and CDR2 SVGAGI (reference sequence). Trimming stripped 6 bases from V and 7 bases from J, with 22 bases between. This CDR3 contains 16 residues.